The TCR beta chain under discussion was sequenced for a study of cytomegalovirus exposure and HLA in healthy donors. The study's findings and limits: A later look showed TCR association rates differing by HLA locus, highest for DRB1 and lowest for HLA-C. In a later analysis, V- and J-gene trimming of beta chains associated with a DCLRE1C missense variant, replicated independently.

As regards this clone: Its specificity is unknown.

The J segment lost 8 bases and the V segment lost 3 bases, leaving 9 bases of the junction unmatched. Germline CDR1 and CDR2: KGHSH and LQKENI. This CDR3 has 15 residues. PCR amplification relied on 60 Vbeta primers (plus 13 Jbeta primers). Assay: immunoSEQ multiplex PCR; the TCRdb copy retains only in-frame clones and omits some. The table records about 300,000 clones, just over 85% of them present only once. This clonotype was sampled from a man in his forties or fifties in good health and CMV-seropositive. The specimen sequenced was PBMCs. The chain is built from TRBV18 and TRBJ2-1, with 8 bases lining up with TRBD2. The CDR3 sequence: CASSPMSGSRDEQFF. The CDR3 DNA follows: TGTGCCAGCTCACCGATGAGCGGGAGTAGGGATGAGCAGTTCTTC.